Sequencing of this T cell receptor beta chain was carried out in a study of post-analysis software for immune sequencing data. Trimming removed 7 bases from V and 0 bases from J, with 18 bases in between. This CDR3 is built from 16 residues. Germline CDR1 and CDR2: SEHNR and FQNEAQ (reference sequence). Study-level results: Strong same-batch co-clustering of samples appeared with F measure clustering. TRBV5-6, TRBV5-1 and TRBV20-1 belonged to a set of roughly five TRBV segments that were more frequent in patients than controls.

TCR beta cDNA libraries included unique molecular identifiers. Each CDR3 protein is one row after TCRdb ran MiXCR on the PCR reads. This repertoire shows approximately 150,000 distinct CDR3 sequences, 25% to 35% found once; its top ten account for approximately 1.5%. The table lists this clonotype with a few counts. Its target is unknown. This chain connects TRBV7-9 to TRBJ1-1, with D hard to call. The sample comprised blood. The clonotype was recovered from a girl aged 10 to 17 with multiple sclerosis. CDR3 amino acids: CASTPRATRMNTEAFF. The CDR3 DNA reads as TGTGCCAGCACCCCGCGGGCTACAAGAATGAACACTGAAGCTTTCTTT. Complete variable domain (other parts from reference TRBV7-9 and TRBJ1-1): DTGVSQNPRHKITKRGQNVTFRCDPISEHNRLYWYRQTLGQGPEFLTYFQNEAQLEKSRLLSDRFSAERPKGSFSTLEIQRTEQGDSAMYLCASTPRATRMNTEAFFGQGTRLTVV.